This T cell receptor (beta chain) was sequenced in a study of read filtering for tumor transcriptome and immune sequencing. Germline CDR1 reads DFQATT; CDR2 reads SNEGSKA (reference sequence). This CDR3 comprises 13 residues. Trimming took 0 bases from V and 4 from J, leaving 10 bases between them. Study-level results: IR-seq and RNA-seq agreed better without single-read clonotypes.

Molecular barcoded adaptors covering alpha/delta and beta/gamma chains were used on approximately 400 ng RNA. TCRdb reprocessed the reads with MiXCR, giving one entry per CDR3 protein. The repertoire has about 38,000 distinct CDR3 sequences, approximately 14% of them found once; the top ten carry around 19%. This clonotype was counted ten times or more. Its antigen is unknown. The sample consisted of a population of CD138-negative cells sorted from bone marrow. The chain is built from TRBV20-1 and TRBJ2-7; D call uncertain. The receptor was derived from a donor aged 40 or over with multiple myeloma. This chain's CDR3 is CSARDQARYEQYF. CDR3 DNA: TGCAGTGCTAGAGATCAGGCCCGTTACGAGCAGTACTTC.